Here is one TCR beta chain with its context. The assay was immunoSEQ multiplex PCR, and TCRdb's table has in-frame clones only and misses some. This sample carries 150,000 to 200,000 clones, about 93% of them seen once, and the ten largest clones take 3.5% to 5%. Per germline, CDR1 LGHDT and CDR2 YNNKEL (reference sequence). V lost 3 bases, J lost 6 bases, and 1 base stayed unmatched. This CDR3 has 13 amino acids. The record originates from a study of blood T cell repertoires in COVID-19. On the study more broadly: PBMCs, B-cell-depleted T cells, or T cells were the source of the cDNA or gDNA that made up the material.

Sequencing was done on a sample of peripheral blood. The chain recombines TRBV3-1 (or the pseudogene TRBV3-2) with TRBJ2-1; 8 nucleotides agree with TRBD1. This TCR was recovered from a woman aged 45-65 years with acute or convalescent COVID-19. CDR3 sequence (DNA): TGTGCCAGCAGCCACAGGGGGCGCAATGAGCAGTTCTTC. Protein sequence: CASSHRGRNEQFF.